Presented here are 22 T cell receptor beta chains from one specimen sequenced in a study of graft-versus-host responses after intestinal transplantation. Their target antigens are unknown. The method was immunoSEQ multiplex PCR; TCRdb's version includes in-frame clones alone and lacks a portion of them. The sample holds about 88,000 clones, 80% to 95% seen once. This specimen was unstimulated CD4+ T cells sorted from spleen or lymph node cells, taken before intestinal transplant. The receptors shown here come from a human donor who received an intestinal transplant.

The genes are TRBV6-6 and TRBJ1-5, with D tentatively TRBD1 (5 bases). The CDR3 loop spans 13 amino acids. Per the germline V gene, CDR1 is MNHNY and CDR2 is SVGAGI (reference sequence). V shed 8 bases and J shed 2 bases, with 10 bases lying between them. The DNA for the CDR3 is TGTGCCAGCTCGAGGGGAGGCAATCAGCCCCAGCATTTT. Its translation is CASSRGGNQPQHF.

This clone was seen just once. This chain joins TRBV14 and TRBJ1-2; 7 bases are a match to TRBD1. Germline values: CDR1 SGHDN, CDR2 FVKESK. The CDR3 runs to 15 residues. V dropped 6 bases and J dropped 1; count of bases not matched to a gene: 8. The CDR3 loop is CASRSASGGNYGYTF. The CDR3 DNA sequence: TGTGCCAGCAGGTCGGCGTCAGGGGGTAACTATGGCTACACCTTC.

The chain couples TRBV10-3 to TRBJ2-3, with D unclear. Germline-derived CDR1 and CDR2 are ENHRY and SYGVKD. Trimming removed 0 bases at V and 3 bases at J, with 7 bases between. The CDR3 sequence is 14 residues long. As DNA, the CDR3 is TGTGCCATCAGTGAGTCGTCCAGGACAGATACGCAGTATTTT. Its protein product is CAISESSRTDTQYF.

This chain connects TRBV6-5 to TRBJ2-7; 7 bases agree with TRBD1. CDR3 length: 15 amino acids. Germline values: CDR1 MNHEY, CDR2 SVGAGI. The trim removed 0 bases at V and 7 bases at J, leaving 9 bases unmatched. The CDR3 nucleotides read TGTGCCAGCAGTTACTCGCGGACAGGTCTCATGGAGCAGTACTTC. Protein sequence: CASSYSRTGLMEQYF.

The J gene is TRBJ1-2, the V gene TRBV6-5; TRBD1 agrees at 9 bases. The CDR3 runs 15 residues. CDR1 is MNHEY, CDR2 SVGAGI, per germline. The V segment lost 2 bases and the J segment 5 bases; nucleotides outside the gene matches: 6. The CDR3 nucleotides read TGTGCCAGCAGTTACGGCGGGACAGGGATATATGGCTACACCTTC. It yields the protein CASSYGGTGIYGYTF.

The chain employs TRBV7-3 and TRBJ1-5; D is possibly TRBD1 (5 bases). The ends were cut back, 5 bases at V and 6 bases at J, with 20 bases in the middle. There are 16 residues in the CDR3. Germline lookup yields CDR1 SGHTA and CDR2 FQGTGA. CDR3: CASSPEGRPGSQPQHF. The CDR3 DNA reads TGTGCCAGCAGCCCAGAGGGGAGGCCGGGAAGTCAGCCCCAGCATTTT.

This clone was counted a single time. The chain carries TRBV27 and TRBJ2-1; TRBD2 matches 11 bases. The CDR3 is 17 amino acids. V dropped 5 bases and J dropped 4; count of bases not matched to a gene: 10. Germline-derived CDR1 and CDR2 are MNHEY and SMNVEV (reference sequence). CDR3 amino acids: CASSHPLTSGTYNEQFF. The DNA of the CDR3 is TGTGCCAGCAGTCACCCCTTGACTAGCGGGACATACAATGAGCAGTTCTTC.

The chain employs TRBV30 and TRBJ1-2, with a weak D call TRBD1 (5 bases). Between the trimmed V and J ends, which lost 0 bases and 3 bases, there was a span of 14 bases. Germline V gene data show CDR1 as GTSNPN and CDR2 as SVGIG (reference sequence). The CDR3 spans 15 residues. DNA for the CDR3: TGTGCCTGGAGTGTACTTGGGGCGAAGGACTATGGCTACACCTTC. Residues: CAWSVLGAKDYGYTF.

This rearrangement joins TRBV4-2 to TRBJ1-5; 7 bases match TRBD1. Per the germline V gene, CDR1 is LGHNA and CDR2 is YNFKEQ. The CDR3 has 14 amino acids. The junction had 0 bases not matched to a gene; V was cut back by 3 bases and J by 1 base. This CDR3 is CASSQDRSNQPQHF. Here the CDR3 DNA reads TGTGCCAGCAGCCAGGACAGGAGCAATCAGCCCCAGCATTTT.

V usage is TRBV27 and J usage is TRBJ2-5, with 8 bases identical to TRBD1. The trim removed 5 bases at V and 5 bases at J, leaving 4 bases unmatched. Germline V gives CDR1 MNHEY, CDR2 SMNVEV (reference sequence). CDR3 length: 13 amino acids. CDR3 sequence (DNA): TGTGCCAGCAGTCTTTGGACAGGGGAGACCCAGTACTTC. Translating it yields CASSLWTGETQYF.

V and J are TRBV28 and TRBJ1-2; TRBD1 agrees at 10 bases. The CDR3 sequence is 14 residues long. Germline lookup yields CDR1 MDHEN and CDR2 SYDVKM. V was clipped by 6 bases and J by 4 bases; unmatched bases: 5. The CDR3 coding sequence is TGTGCCAGCAGAGGGGACAGGGGTTTCTATGGCTACACCTTC. This sequence encodes CASRGDRGFYGYTF.

This chain connects TRBV4-1 to TRBJ2-4; D may be TRBD1 (5 bases). The CDR3 totals 15 residues. V lost 4 bases to trimming and J lost 1 base, with 11 bases between them. From germline, CDR1 is MGHRA and CDR2 YSYEKL. DNA for the CDR3: TGCGCCAGCAGCCGACCCGACAGTGCCAAAAACATTCAGTACTTC. Amino acid sequence: CASSRPDSAKNIQYF.

The V gene is TRBV5-1, the J gene TRBJ2-3; 11 bases fit TRBD1. CDR3 length: 18 amino acids. Germline V CDR1 and CDR2: SGHRS, YFSETQ. The ends lost 0 bases at V and 2 bases at J; junction bases unmatched: 8. As DNA, the CDR3 is TGCGCCAGCAGCTTGGGGACAGGGGGCGTTAAGTACACAGATACGCAGTATTTT. Translating gives CASSLGTGGVKYTDTQYF.

The rearrangement links TRBV30 to TRBJ2-7, with TRBD2 as a possible D gene (6 bases). Trimming removed 0 bases at V and 0 bases at J, with 24 bases between. Per germline, CDR1 GTSNPN and CDR2 SVGIG (reference sequence). There are 19 residues in the CDR3. In DNA, the CDR3 is TGTGCCTGGAGTGTTCACCATTTTAGTAGCGGAACTAGCTCCTACGAGCAGTACTTC. This translates into CAWSVHHFSSGTSSYEQYF. Using reference TRBV30 and TRBJ2-7 for the parts outside the CDR3, the full variable domain is SQTIHQWPATLVQPVGSPLSLECTVEGTSNPNLYWYRQAAGRGLQLLFYSVGIGQISSEVPQNLSASRPQDRQFILSSKKLLLSDSGFYLCAWSVHHFSSGTSSYEQYFGPGTRLTVT.

This chain links TRBV28 with TRBJ2-7, with D possibly matching TRBD2 (6 bases). Germline values: CDR1 MDHEN, CDR2 SYDVKM. This CDR3 contains 14 residues. Trimming cost V 8 bases and J 0 bases, with 14 bases left between them. The CDR3 reads CASGWDSSSYEQYF. DNA for the CDR3: TGTGCCAGCGGCTGGGACTCGAGCTCCTACGAGCAGTACTTC.

The rearrangement links TRBV30 to TRBJ1-5; no reliable D call. Per germline, CDR1 GTSNPN and CDR2 SVGIG (reference sequence). Trimming took off 5 bases at V and 4 bases at J, with 15 bases between the two ends. This CDR3 spans 14 amino acids. The CDR3 DNA sequence: TGTGCCTGGTCTTGGCCAGCCTATAATCAGCCCCAGCATTTT. Translation: CAWSWPAYNQPQHF.

The chain couples TRBV18 to TRBJ2-1; 9 bases align to TRBD1. V dropped 3 bases and J dropped 0; count of bases not matched to a gene: 6. Germline CDR1 KGHSH, CDR2 LQKENI. This CDR3 has 17 residues. The CDR3 nucleotides are TGTGCCAGCTCACCCCAGGGACAGGGAAGCTCCTACAATGAGCAGTTCTTC. Its translation is CASSPQGQGSSYNEQFF.

V gene TRBV14 combines with J gene TRBJ2-5; 7 bases are a match to TRBD2. The DNA end favors TRBJ2-7, so the J call may be wrong. This CDR3 has 14 residues. In germline, CDR1 is SGHDN, CDR2 FVKESK. The CDR3 region has the DNA TGTGCCAGCAGCCAAGATCGGGGGGTCTACGAGCAGTACTTC. As protein: CASSQDRGVYEQYF.

The gene calls are TRBV30 and TRBJ1-2; no reliable D call. CDR1 is GTSNPN and CDR2 is SVGIG in the germline V gene (reference sequence). The CDR3 sequence is 15 residues long. V was pared by 3 bases and J by 4 bases, with 18 bases between. The CDR3 nucleotides are TGTGCCTGGAGCCGGCCTTCTTTGACATCCTATGGCTACACCTTC. As protein: CAWSRPSLTSYGYTF.

This clone was counted a few times. V usage is TRBV18 and J usage is TRBJ1-2; D is unresolved. V lost 3 bases to trimming and J lost 4 bases, with 9 bases between them. The CDR3 spans 13 residues. CDR1 is KGHSH, CDR2 LQKENI, per germline. The CDR3 DNA reads as TGTGCCAGCTCACCTACAGACCTCTATGGCTACACCTTC. It codes for CASSPTDLYGYTF.

This clone has only one observation. The J gene is TRBJ1-2, the V gene TRBV5-4, with 7 positions matching TRBD1. The V gene's germline CDR1 is SGHNT and CDR2 YYREEE (reference sequence). This CDR3 has 14 amino acids. The trim removed 2 bases at V and 4 bases at J, leaving 5 bases unmatched. For the CDR3, the DNA is TGTGCCAGCAGCTTTATCGACAGGGCCTATGGCTACACCTTC. Translation: CASSFIDRAYGYTF.

The rearrangement joins TRBV5-1 to TRBJ2-5; possibly TRBD2 for D (5 bases). Germline loops: CDR1 SGHRS, CDR2 YFSETQ. This CDR3 contains 17 residues. V dropped 5 bases and J dropped 8 bases, with 28 bases sitting between them. CDR3 sequence: CASSTGLALLDSVTQYF. The CDR3 bases are TGCGCCAGCAGTACTGGGTTGGCACTACTAGACTCCGTAACCCAGTACTTC.